The following is a T cell receptor (beta chain) sequence with its context. Naive CD8 cells, CD45RO-negative and positively selected for CCR7, excluded terminally differentiated effector memory CD45RA+ cells. The CDR3 length is 13 residues. V lost 7 bases and J 0 bases, leaving 6 bases between the germline ends. The germline gives CDR1 MNHEY, CDR2 SMNVEV (reference sequence). Only in-frame clones appear in the TCRdb table, and some are missing; sequencing was by immunoSEQ multiplex PCR. The sample includes about 2 million clones, 85% to 95% seen only once; the top ten take under 1.5%. The sample comes from a study of shared clonotypes between healthy human individuals. The overall study: The plates for each donor numbered three CD4 naive, three CD4 memory, two CD8 naive and one CD8 memory.

The material sequenced was naive CD8+ T cells sorted from blood. This clonotype was sampled from a young man in good health. The rearrangement links TRBV27 to TRBJ2-2, with D hard to call. The CDR3 DNA reads as TGTGCCAGCACAGATCCGAACACCGGGGAGCTGTTTTTT. Encoded protein: CASTDPNTGELFF.